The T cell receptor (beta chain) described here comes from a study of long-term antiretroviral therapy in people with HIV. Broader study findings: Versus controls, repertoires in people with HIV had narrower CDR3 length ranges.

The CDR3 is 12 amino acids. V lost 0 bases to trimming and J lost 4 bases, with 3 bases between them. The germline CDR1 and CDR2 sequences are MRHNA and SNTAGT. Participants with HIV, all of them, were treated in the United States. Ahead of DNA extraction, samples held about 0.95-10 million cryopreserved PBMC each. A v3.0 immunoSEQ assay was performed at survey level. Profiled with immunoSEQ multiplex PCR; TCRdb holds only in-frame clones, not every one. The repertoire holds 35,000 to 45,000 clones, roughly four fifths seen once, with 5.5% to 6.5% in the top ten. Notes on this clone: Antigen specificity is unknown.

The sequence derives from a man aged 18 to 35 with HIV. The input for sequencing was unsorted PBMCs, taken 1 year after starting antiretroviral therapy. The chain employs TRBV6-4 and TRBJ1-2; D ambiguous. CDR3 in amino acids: CASSDSSYGYTF. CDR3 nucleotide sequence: TGTGCCAGCAGTGACTCTAGCTATGGCTACACCTTC.